Following are 30 T cell receptor beta chains from one sample sequenced in a study of cytomegalovirus exposure and HLA in healthy donors. The PCR used 60 Vbeta and 13 Jbeta primers. Libraries were prepared by immunoSEQ multiplex PCR; TCRdb keeps only in-frame clonotypes and omits some of them. The sample holds some 170,000 clones, 72% seen once. The sequencing sample was made of PBMCs. The receptor source for this set is a human donor in good health.

The chain joins TRBV10-2 to TRBJ1-6; possibly TRBD1 for D (6 bases). CDR1 is WSHSY and CDR2 is SAAADI in the germline V gene. CDR3 length: 12 residues. With 6 bases removed from V and 9 bases from J, the gap between germline ends came to 9 bases. The CDR3 here is CASRQGTSPLHF. In DNA, the CDR3 is TGCGCCAGCAGGCAGGGGACTTCACCCCTCCACTTT.

V and J are TRBV9 and TRBJ1-3; D not certain. This CDR3 region has 14 residues. V lost 0 bases, J lost 7 bases, and 11 bases lay in between. Germline values: CDR1 SGDLS, CDR2 YYNGEE. CDR3 sequence: CASSVAGGKNTIYF. As DNA, the CDR3 is TGTGCCAGCAGCGTAGCTGGCGGGAAGAACACCATATATTTT.

The CDR3 loop is CASSSQGTSPFPLLTF. Here the CDR3 DNA reads TGTGCCAGCAGCTCCCAGGGGACTAGCCCATTCCCTCTCCTGACTTTC. The chain carries TRBV4-2 and TRBJ2-6; TRBD2 matches at 9 bases. The CDR3 consists of 16 residues. V lost 5 bases to trimming and J lost 14 bases; unmatched junction nucleotides: 16. Germline V gives CDR1 LGHNA, CDR2 YNFKEQ.

The chain is built from TRBV6-5 and TRBJ1-1; no clear D. The CDR3 has 15 residues. The germline gives CDR1 MNHEY, CDR2 SVGAGI. The V end lost 6 bases, the J end lost 1 base, and 15 bases lay between the germline ends. The chain's CDR3 is CASRPREAANTEAFF. CDR3 DNA sequence: TGTGCCAGCAGGCCCAGAGAGGCGGCGAACACTGAAGCTTTCTTT.

This chain links TRBV7-9 with TRBJ1-6, with 8 bases identical to TRBD1. Germline trimming cut 11 bases from V and 9 bases from J; bases unmatched to any gene: 9. Germline lookup yields CDR1 SEHNR and CDR2 FQNEAQ (reference sequence). This CDR3 is built from 13 residues. CDR3 in amino acids: CAGDRGSGSPLHF. The CDR3 DNA reads TGTGCCGGTGACAGGGGTTCGGGTTCACCCCTCCACTTT.

The genes are TRBV5-4 and TRBJ1-6, with 9 bases identical to TRBD1. The CDR3 runs 16 residues. V lost 2 bases and J lost 2; bases outside the gene matches: 2. CDR1 is SGHNT and CDR2 is YYREEE in the germline V gene (reference sequence). As DNA, the CDR3 is TGTGCCAGCAGCTTTGGGACAGGGACCTATAATTCACCCCTCCACTTT. This sequence encodes CASSFGTGTYNSPLHF.

In regard to this clone: This sample includes further DNA sequences coding for the same CDR3. J is TRBJ1-1 and V is TRBV19; 9 bases fit TRBD1. Unmatched junction bases numbered 2, after V lost 7 bases and J lost 2 bases. There are 13 residues in the CDR3. CDR1 and CDR2 from the germline V gene are LNHDA and SQIVND (reference sequence). The DNA of the CDR3 is TGTGCCAGTAACAGGGGGCGAAACACTGAAGCTTTCTTT. It codes for CASNRGRNTEAFF.

The chain carries TRBV7-8 and TRBJ2-7, with 11 positions matching TRBD1. Germline CDR1 reads SGHVS; CDR2 reads FQNEAQ. The CDR3 consists of 16 residues. With 5 bases clipped from V and 4 bases from J, the junction kept 10 bases outside the gene matches. CDR3 residues: CASSRPGQGEGYEQYF. CDR3 nucleotide sequence: TGTGCCAGCAGCCGTCCGGGACAGGGGGAGGGATACGAGCAGTACTTC.

J is TRBJ2-2 and V is TRBV15; 9 nucleotides line up with TRBD1. This CDR3 is 16 amino acids long. Trimming took 5 bases from V and 4 from J; bases not matched to a gene: 8. Germline values: CDR1 LNHNV, CDR2 YYDKDF (reference sequence). This CDR3 is CATSDPQGAPTGELFF. CDR3 DNA sequence: TGTGCCACCAGCGACCCACAGGGGGCGCCCACCGGGGAGCTGTTTTTT.

The rearrangement links TRBV19 to TRBJ1-2, with TRBD1 matching over 8 bases. Trimming took 0 bases from V and 4 from J; bases not matched to a gene: 7. This CDR3 is 16 amino acids long. Looked up from germline, CDR1 is LNHDA and CDR2 is SQIVND (reference sequence). The CDR3 protein is CASSIDHLTGGYGYTF. CDR3 coding DNA: TGTGCCAGTAGTATAGATCACCTCACAGGGGGCTATGGCTACACCTTC.

CDR3 protein: CASTSIMVSPSNQPQHF. Here the CDR3 DNA reads TGTGCCAGCACCTCAATTATGGTGAGCCCTAGCAATCAGCCCCAGCATTTT. The chain uses TRBV28 and TRBJ1-5; D is unclear. The length of the CDR3 is 17 residues. The germline V gene encodes CDR1 MDHEN and CDR2 SYDVKM. V shed 7 bases and J shed 0 bases, with 19 bases lying between them.

This rearrangement joins TRBV9 to TRBJ1-3; D uncertain. Trimming removed 3 bases from V and 0 bases from J, with 10 bases in between. Germline V gives CDR1 SGDLS, CDR2 YYNGEE. There are 15 residues in the CDR3. The chain's CDR3 is CASSANSFSGNTIYF. The CDR3 nucleotides read TGTGCCAGCAGCGCCAACAGCTTCTCTGGAAACACCATATATTTT.

This clone was picked up a small number of times. The chain combines TRBV2 with TRBJ1-2; TRBD1 matches 8 bases. The ends lost 4 bases at V and 3 bases at J; junction bases unmatched: 4. The germline V gene encodes CDR1 SNHLY and CDR2 FYNNEI. The CDR3 spans 14 residues. The CDR3 DNA reads TGTGCCAGCAGTGCGCAGACAGGGGACTATGGCTACACCTTC. It specifies CASSAQTGDYGYTF.

This clone was seen just once. V gene TRBV7-8 combines with J gene TRBJ2-5, with D tentatively TRBD1 (6 bases). Trimming removed 5 bases from V and 3 bases from J, with 13 bases in between. There are 14 residues in the CDR3. Germline CDR1 SGHVS, CDR2 FQNEAQ. The DNA for the CDR3 is TGTGCCAGCAGCCACTATAGGACAGAAGAGACCCAGTACTTC. The encoded protein is CASSHYRTEETQYF.

A few counts support this clone. V is TRBV5-4 and J is TRBJ2-7, with 7 bases lining up with TRBD1. Germline-derived CDR1 and CDR2 are SGHNT and YYREEE (reference sequence). This CDR3 comprises 14 residues. Trimming took 0 bases from V and 2 from J; bases not matched to a gene: 2. The CDR3 nucleotides read TGTGCCAGCAGCTTGGTGGGACAGCCCTACGAGCAGTACTTC. Residues: CASSLVGQPYEQYF. The whole variable domain, remainder taken from reference TRBV5-4 and TRBJ2-7, is ETGVTQSPTHLIKTRGQQVTLRCSSQSGHNTVSWYQQALGQGPQFIFQYYREEENGRGNFPPRFSGLQFPNYSSELNVNALELDDSALYLCASSLVGQPYEQYFGPGTRLTVT.

The CDR3 bases are TGTGCCAGCAGCCAAGTGGCTATGGTTTCCGGGACAGGATTTTTGGGGGAGCAGTACTTC. This translates into CASSQVAMVSGTGFLGEQYF. V gene TRBV14 combines with J gene TRBJ2-7, with 8 positions matching TRBD1. Trimming cost V 1 base and J 7 bases; bases outside gene matches: 24. Germline CDR1 reads SGHDN; CDR2 reads FVKESK. This CDR3 is built from 20 residues.

The chain joins TRBV4-2 to TRBJ2-5, with TRBD2 matching 16 bases. This CDR3 has 20 residues. CDR1 and CDR2 (germline): LGHNA, YNFKEQ. J lost 5 bases, V lost 2 bases, and 14 bases had no gene match. In DNA form, the CDR3 reads TGTGCCAGCAGCCAACTAGCGGGCGGGACTAGCGGGGGGGCCGGCGAGACCCAGTACTTC. It is translated as CASSQLAGGTSGGAGETQYF.

This clone was seen more than once but under ten times. The chain links TRBV5-1 to TRBJ2-2, with TRBD2 matching 8 bases. The CDR3 has 17 residues. Trimming removed 0 bases from V and 0 bases from J; junction bases left unmatched: 4. Germline V lookup: CDR1 SGHRS, CDR2 YFSETQ. The CDR3 DNA sequence: TGCGCCAGCAGCTTGGCCGGGGGACTAGCGAACACCGGGGAGCTGTTTTTT. This translates into CASSLAGGLANTGELFF.

The CDR3 sequence is CASSLDWGRINGYTF. For the CDR3, the DNA is TGCGCCAGCAGCTTGGATTGGGGGCGCATTAATGGCTACACCTTC. The chain recombines TRBV5-1 with TRBJ1-2; a possible D gene is TRBD1 (6 bases). CDR3 length equals 15 residues. Per germline, CDR1 SGHRS and CDR2 YFSETQ. The V gene lost 0 bases and the J gene lost 6 bases, with 15 bases spanning the gap.

The chain has TRBV2 and TRBJ1-6, with D possibly being TRBD1 (6 bases). Trimming cost V 6 bases and J 7 bases, with 13 bases left between them. Per germline, CDR1 SNHLY and CDR2 FYNNEI. The CDR3 loop spans 14 amino acids. CDR3 coding DNA: TGTGCCAGCAGCGTGGACAGCACAAATTCACCCCTCCACTTT. Translating it yields CASSVDSTNSPLHF.

The chain couples TRBV18 to TRBJ1-2, with 8 bases identical to TRBD1. The germline V gene has CDR1 KGHSH and CDR2 LQKENI. The J segment lost 4 bases and the V segment lost 3 bases, leaving 10 bases of the junction unmatched. CDR3 length equals 16 residues. This CDR3 is CASSPLPGGAGYGYTF. The CDR3 nucleotides are TGTGCCAGCTCACCTTTACCAGGGGGCGCAGGCTATGGCTACACCTTC.

The V gene is TRBV10-3, the J gene TRBJ2-3; D perhaps matches TRBD2 (5 bases). The ends were cut back, 3 bases at V and 0 bases at J, with 7 bases in the middle. Looked up from germline, CDR1 is ENHRY and CDR2 is SYGVKD. This CDR3 contains 14 residues. Written as DNA, the CDR3 is TGTGCCATCAGTGAACAGCGGAGCACAGATACGCAGTATTTT. Translated: CAISEQRSTDTQYF.

The rearrangement uses TRBV9 and TRBJ2-5, with 11 positions matching TRBD2. The CDR3 consists of 15 residues. The germline V gene encodes CDR1 SGDLS and CDR2 YYNGEE. Trimming removed 4 bases from V and 4 bases from J; junction bases left unmatched: 6. The CDR3 loop is CASSLSGGAGETQYF. DNA for the CDR3: TGTGCCAGCAGCCTTAGCGGGGGGGCGGGAGAGACCCAGTACTTC.

The rearrangement joins TRBV5-1 to TRBJ2-7; 8 bases fit TRBD1. Trimming cost V 4 bases and J 3 bases; bases outside gene matches: 6. CDR3 size: 14 residues. Per germline, CDR1 SGHRS and CDR2 YFSETQ. CDR3 DNA: TGCGCCAGCAGCGGACAGGGTGCAAGCTACGAGCAGTACTTC. Its translation: CASSGQGASYEQYF.

This clone was counted between two and nine times. Compared with germline, one end of the junction differs, possibly owing to a read error. This chain joins TRBV7-9 and TRBJ2-7, with a weak D call TRBD2 (5 bases). This CDR3 has 15 residues. Germline V gives CDR1 SEHNR, CDR2 FQNEAQ (reference sequence). The CDR3 loop is CSSSTTSGSYYEQYF. The CDR3 DNA follows: TGTTCCAGCAGTACAACGTCGGGGAGCTACTACGAGCAGTACTTC.

CDR3 residues: CASRTEQGTGNTIYF. DNA of the CDR3: TGTGCCAGTAGGACAGAACAGGGAACTGGAAACACCATATATTTT. V is TRBV19 and J is TRBJ1-3; D might be TRBD1 (6 bases). From germline, CDR1 is LNHDA and CDR2 SQIVND (reference sequence). CDR3 length equals 15 residues. Trimming cost V 6 bases and J 2 bases, with 14 bases left between them.

The V gene is TRBV13, the J gene TRBJ1-3, with D unresolved. Looked up from germline, CDR1 is PRHDT and CDR2 is FYEKMQ (reference sequence). This CDR3 contains 13 residues. V dropped 3 bases and J dropped 2 bases, with 5 bases sitting between them. CDR3 DNA: TGTGCCAGCAGCTTCGGGGCTGGAAACACCATATATTTT. Translation: CASSFGAGNTIYF. The full variable domain, in which reference TRBV13 and TRBJ1-3 provide the parts outside the CDR3, is AAGVIQSPRHLIKEKRETATLKCYPIPRHDTVYWYQQGPGQDPQFLISFYEKMQSDKGSIPDRFSAQQFSDYHSELNMSSLELGDSALYFCASSFGAGNTIYFGEGSWLTVV.

The chain has TRBV5-1 and TRBJ2-1; possible D gene TRBD2, 6 bases. This CDR3 is 15 amino acids long. V was cut by 0 bases and J by 2 bases, with 9 bases left in between. The germline gives CDR1 SGHRS, CDR2 YFSETQ. The CDR3 spells CASSLGTGAYNEQFF. The CDR3 DNA sequence: TGCGCCAGCAGCTTGGGAACGGGGGCCTACAATGAGCAGTTCTTC. Based on the CDR3 plus reference TRBV5-1 and TRBJ2-1, the full variable domain is KAGVTQTPRYLIKTRGQQVTLSCSPISGHRSVSWYQQTPGQGLQFLFEYFSETQRNKGNFPGRFSGRQFSNSRSEMNVSTLELGDSALYLCASSLGTGAYNEQFFGPGTRLTVL.

The chain couples TRBV7-2 to TRBJ2-7; TRBD2 aligns across 9 bases. The CDR3 is made up of 15 amino acids. J gave up 3 bases and V 1 base, and 4 bases lay outside the gene matches. The germline CDR1 and CDR2 sequences are SGHTA and FQGNSA. In DNA, the CDR3 is TGTGCCAGCAGCTTAGAACGGCGGGGGGGCTACGAGCAGTACTTC. Its protein is CASSLERRGGYEQYF.

This clone occurred once. The V gene is TRBV11-3, the J gene TRBJ2-5, with D possibly matching TRBD2 (7 bases). The CDR3 runs to 16 residues. Deletions cut 5 bases from V and 5 bases from J, with 21 bases between. Germline CDR1 reads SGHNT; CDR2 reads YENEEA. For the CDR3, the DNA is TGTGCCAGCAGCCCCAGTTCGGGGGGCCTAGGGGAGACCCAGTACTTC. Its protein product is CASSPSSGGLGETQYF.